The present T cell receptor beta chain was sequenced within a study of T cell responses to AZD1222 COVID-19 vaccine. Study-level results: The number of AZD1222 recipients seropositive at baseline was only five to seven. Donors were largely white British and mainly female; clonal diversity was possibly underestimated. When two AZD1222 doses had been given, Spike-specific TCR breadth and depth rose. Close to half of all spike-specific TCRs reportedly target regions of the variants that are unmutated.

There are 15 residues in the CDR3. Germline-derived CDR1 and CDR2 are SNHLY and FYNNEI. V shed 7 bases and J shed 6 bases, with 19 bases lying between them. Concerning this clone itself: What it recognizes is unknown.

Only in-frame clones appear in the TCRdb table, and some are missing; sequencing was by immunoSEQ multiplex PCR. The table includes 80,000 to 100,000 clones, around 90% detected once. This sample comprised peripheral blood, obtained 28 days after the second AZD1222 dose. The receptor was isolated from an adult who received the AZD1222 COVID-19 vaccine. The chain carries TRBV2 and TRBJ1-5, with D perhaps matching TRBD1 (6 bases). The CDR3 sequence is CASTRDTQRGQPQHF. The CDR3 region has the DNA TGTGCCAGCACCCGGGACACTCAACGAGGTCAGCCCCAGCATTTT.